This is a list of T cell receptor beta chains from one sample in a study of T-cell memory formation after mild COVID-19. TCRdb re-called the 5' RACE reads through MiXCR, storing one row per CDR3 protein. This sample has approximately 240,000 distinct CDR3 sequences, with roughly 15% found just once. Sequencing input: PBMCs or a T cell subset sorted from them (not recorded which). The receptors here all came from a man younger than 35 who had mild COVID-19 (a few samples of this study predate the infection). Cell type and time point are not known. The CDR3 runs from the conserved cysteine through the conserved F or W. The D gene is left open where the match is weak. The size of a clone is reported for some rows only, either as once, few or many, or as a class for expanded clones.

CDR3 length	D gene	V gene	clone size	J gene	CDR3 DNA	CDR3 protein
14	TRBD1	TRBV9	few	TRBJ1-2	TGTGCCAGCAGCAAAAGACAGGGGGCGGGCGGCTACACCTTC	CASSKRQGAGGYTF
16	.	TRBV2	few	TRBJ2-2	TGTGCCAGCAGTGAATTGCGGGCGCCGAACACCGGGGAGCTGTTTTTT	CASSELRAPNTGELFF
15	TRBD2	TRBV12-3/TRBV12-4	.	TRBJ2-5	TGTGCCAGCAGTTTGGGGGGGGGTATTGAAGAGACCCAGTACTTC	CASSLGGGIEETQYF
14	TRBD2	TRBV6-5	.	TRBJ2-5	TGTGCCAGCAGACTTACTAGCGCCCAAGAGACCCAGTACTTC	CASRLTSAQETQYF
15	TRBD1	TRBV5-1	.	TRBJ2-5	TGCGCCAGCAGCACCGGGACAGCTGAAAAAGAGACCCAGTACTTC	CASSTGTAEKETQYF
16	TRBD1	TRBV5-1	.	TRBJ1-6	TGCGCCAGCAGCTTGATTCCGGGACAGGGGGATTCACCCCTCCACTTT	CASSLIPGQGDSPLHF
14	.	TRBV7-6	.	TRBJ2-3	TGTGCCAGCAGCTTAGCTTCCGGAGCAGATACGCAGTATTTT	CASSLASGADTQYF
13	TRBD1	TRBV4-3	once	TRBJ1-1	TGCGCCAGCAGCCAAGAACAGGGGGCTGAAGCTTTCTTT	CASSQEQGAEAFF
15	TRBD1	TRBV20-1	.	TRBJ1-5	TGCAGTGCTACGGCGACAGGGCCTATCAATCAGCCCCAGCATTTT	CSATATGPINQPQHF
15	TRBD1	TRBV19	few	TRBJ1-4	TGTGCCAGTAGGCGGACAGGGGACAATAATGAAAAACTGTTTTTT	CASRRTGDNNEKLFF
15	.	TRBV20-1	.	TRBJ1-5	TGCAGTGCTAGAGCCCTTGGACACAGCAATCAGCCCCAGCATTTT	CSARALGHSNQPQHF
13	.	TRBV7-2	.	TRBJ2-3	TGTGCCAGCAGCTCTCGGACAGCCGGGATTAAGTATTTT	CASSSRTAGIKYF
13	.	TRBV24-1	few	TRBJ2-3	TGTGCCACCAGTGAGTGGGGGCCCGATACGCAGTATTTT	CATSEWGPDTQYF
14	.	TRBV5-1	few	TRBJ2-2	TGCGCCAGCAGCTTGGAAAGTAACACCGGGGAGCTGTTTTTT	CASSLESNTGELFF
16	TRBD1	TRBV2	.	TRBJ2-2	TGTGCCAGCAGTCGGGACAGGGGGCAATACACCGGGGAGCTGTTTTTT	CASSRDRGQYTGELFF
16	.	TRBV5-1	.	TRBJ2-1	TGCGCCAGCGGAATAGGGACCGTAGGGTTCTACAATGAGCAGTTCTTC	CASGIGTVGFYNEQFF
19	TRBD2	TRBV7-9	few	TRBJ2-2	TGTGCCAGCCAAAAAGCGAGTAGCGGGGGGCCGCTGAACACCGGGGAGCTGTTTTTT	CASQKASSGGPLNTGELFF
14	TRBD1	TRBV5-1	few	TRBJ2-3	TGCGCCAGCAGCCCCGGGACAGGTGGGGCTACGCAGTATTTT	CASSPGTGGATQYF
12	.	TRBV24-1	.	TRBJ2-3	TGTGCCACCAGTGCGGGGACAGATACGCAGTATTTT	CATSAGTDTQYF
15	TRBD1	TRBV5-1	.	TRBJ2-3	TGCGCCAGCAGCTTGATGACAGGGTCCACAGATACGCAGTATTTT	CASSLMTGSTDTQYF
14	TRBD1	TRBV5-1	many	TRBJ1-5	TGCGCCAGCAGCCCTCAGGGGGCGGATCAGCCCCAGCATTTT	CASSPQGADQPQHF
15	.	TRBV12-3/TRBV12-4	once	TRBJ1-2	TGTGCCAGCAGCCCCACACCGGCGGGCGGCTATGGCTACACCTTC	CASSPTPAGGYGYTF
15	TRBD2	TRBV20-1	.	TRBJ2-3	TGCAGTGCTAGTTTGGCTAGCGGGGGGGGAGATACGCAGTATTTT	CSASLASGGGDTQYF
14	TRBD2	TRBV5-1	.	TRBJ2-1	TGCGCCAGCAGCACCCGACTAGCGGGCAATGAGCAGTTCTTC	CASSTRLAGNEQFF
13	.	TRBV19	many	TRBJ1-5	TGTGCCAGTAGTATGAGCAGGGCTCAGCCCCAGCATTTT	CASSMSRAQPQHF
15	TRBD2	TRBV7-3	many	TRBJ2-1	TGTGCCAGCAGCAAACTAGCGGGGGCTTACAATGAGCAGTTCTTC	CASSKLAGAYNEQFF
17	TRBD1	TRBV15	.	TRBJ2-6	TGTGCCACCAGCAGAGGGACAGGGGGCGTCGTGGCCAACGTCCTGACTTTC	CATSRGTGGVVANVLTF
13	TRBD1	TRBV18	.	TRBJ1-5	TGTGCCAGCTCCGGACAGGGGCATCAGCCCCAGCATTTT	CASSGQGHQPQHF
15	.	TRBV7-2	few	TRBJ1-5	TGTGCCAGCAGCTCTTACGGACAGAATTATCAGCCCCAGCATTTT	CASSSYGQNYQPQHF
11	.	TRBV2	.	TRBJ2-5	TGTGCCAGCAGTACCAAAGAGACCCAGTACTTC	CASSTKETQYF
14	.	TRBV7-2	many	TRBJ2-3	TGTGCCAGCAGCTATCAACGGGGAGGAGATACGCAGTATTTT	CASSYQRGGDTQYF
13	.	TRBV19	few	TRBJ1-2	TGTGCCAGTAGTAGGGGGCCTAACTATGGCTACACCTTC	CASSRGPNYGYTF
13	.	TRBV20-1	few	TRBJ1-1	TGCAGTGCTAGAGATCGACCGCTCGCTGAAGCTTTCTTT	CSARDRPLAEAFF
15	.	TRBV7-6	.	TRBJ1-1	TGTGCCAGCAGCTTAGCGCGGGGGGTCAACACTGAAGCTTTCTTT	CASSLARGVNTEAFF
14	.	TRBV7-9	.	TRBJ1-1	TGTGCCAGCAGCTTAGTAGGCCGGGACACTGAAGCTTTCTTT	CASSLVGRDTEAFF
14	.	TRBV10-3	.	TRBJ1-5	TGTGCCATCAGTGAGTCGGTCGGTCTCCAGCCCCAGCATTTT	CAISESVGLQPQHF
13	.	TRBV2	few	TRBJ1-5	TGTGCCAGCAGTGGGCTTACCAACCAGCCCCAGCATTTT	CASSGLTNQPQHF
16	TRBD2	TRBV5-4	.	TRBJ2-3	TGTGCCAGCAGCCCCTGGGGGAGCGGGGGAACAGATACGCAGTATTTT	CASSPWGSGGTDTQYF
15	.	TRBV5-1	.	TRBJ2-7	TGCGCCAGCAGCGCTCAGCGAGGGACATCCTACGAGCAGTACTTC	CASSAQRGTSYEQYF
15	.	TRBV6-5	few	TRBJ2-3	TGTGCCAGCAGCCCCGGGACTGGAATAACAGATACGCAGTATTTT	CASSPGTGITDTQYF
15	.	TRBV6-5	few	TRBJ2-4	TGTGCCAGCAGAGTGACTAGAGCGGGCAAAAACATTCAGTACTTC	CASRVTRAGKNIQYF
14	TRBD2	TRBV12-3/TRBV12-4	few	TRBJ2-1	TGTGCCAGCAGCAGCGGGGGGGCCGCTAGTGAGCAGTTCTTC	CASSSGGAASEQFF
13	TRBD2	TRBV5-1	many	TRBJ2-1	TGCGCCAGCAGCCTCGGACTAGCTAATGAGCAGTTCTTC	CASSLGLANEQFF
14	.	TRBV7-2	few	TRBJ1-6	TGTGCCAGCAGCCGAGACAGGCGAGGGCCACCCCTCCACTTT	CASSRDRRGPPLHF
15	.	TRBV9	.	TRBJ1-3	TGTGCCAGCAGTGCCGGGCTCAACTCTGGAAACACCATATATTTT	CASSAGLNSGNTIYF
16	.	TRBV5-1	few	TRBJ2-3	TGCGCCAGCAGCTTCGGGGACCATATACGAACAGATACGCAGTATTTT	CASSFGDHIRTDTQYF
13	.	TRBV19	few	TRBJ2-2	TGTGCCAGTAGTAGTTCTAGAGGCGGGGAGCTGTTTTTT	CASSSSRGGELFF
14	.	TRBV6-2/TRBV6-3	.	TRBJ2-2	TGTGCCAGCAGCCACGCCAGGGTAACCGGGGAGCTGTTTTTT	CASSHARVTGELFF
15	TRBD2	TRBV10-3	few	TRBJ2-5	TGTGCCATCAGTGACCCTGGGAGGGCAGAAGAGACCCAGTACTTC	CAISDPGRAEETQYF
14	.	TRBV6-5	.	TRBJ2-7	TGTGCCAGCAGTTACAGGCCGACCGGCTACGAGCAGTACTTC	CASSYRPTGYEQYF
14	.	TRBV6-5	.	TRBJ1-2	TGTGCCAGCAGCTTCGCACAAGATCTCTATGGCTACACCTTC	CASSFAQDLYGYTF
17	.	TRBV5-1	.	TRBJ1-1	TGCGCCAGCAGCTCGTGGGGGGGCAGGGGTTCAGACACTGAAGCTTTCTTT	CASSSWGGRGSDTEAFF
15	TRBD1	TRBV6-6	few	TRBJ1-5	TGTGCCAGCACGCTGCATGACAGGGAAAGTCAGCCCCAGCATTTT	CASTLHDRESQPQHF